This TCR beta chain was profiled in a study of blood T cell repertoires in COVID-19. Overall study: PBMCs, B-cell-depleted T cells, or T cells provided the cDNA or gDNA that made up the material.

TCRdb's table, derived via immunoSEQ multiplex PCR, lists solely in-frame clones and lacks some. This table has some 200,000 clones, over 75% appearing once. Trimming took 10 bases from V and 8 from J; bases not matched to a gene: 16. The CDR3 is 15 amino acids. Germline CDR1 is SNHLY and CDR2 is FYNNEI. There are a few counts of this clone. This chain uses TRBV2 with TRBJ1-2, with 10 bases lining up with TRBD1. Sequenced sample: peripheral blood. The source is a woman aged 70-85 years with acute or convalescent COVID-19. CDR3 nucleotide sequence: TGTGCCACCCTCGGTACCGGACAGGGGGTGAGGGGCTACACCTTC. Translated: CATLGTGQGVRGYTF.